The 13 T cell receptor beta chains listed next were all sequenced from one sample in a study of cytomegalovirus exposure and HLA in healthy donors. This PCR relied on a set of 60 Vbeta primers and 13 Jbeta primers. Some clones are missing from TCRdb's copy, which holds only in-frame ones; the method was immunoSEQ multiplex PCR. The profile covers 100,000 to 150,000 clones, with around 80% appearing a single time and about a tenth taken by the ten largest. The sample comprised PBMCs. All receptors derive from a young man in good health and CMV-seropositive.

The gene calls are TRBV5-1 and TRBJ1-2; 7 bases are a match to TRBD1. Germline CDR1 is SGHRS and CDR2 is YFSETQ. The CDR3 runs 13 residues. The V gene end was trimmed by 2 bases and the J gene end by 2 bases; junction bases not matched to a gene: 0. The CDR3 loop is CASSLQGNYGYTF. The CDR3 DNA sequence: TGCGCCAGCAGCTTACAGGGGAACTATGGCTACACCTTC.

This chain connects TRBV2 to TRBJ2-2; 8 nucleotides match TRBD1. CDR1 is SNHLY and CDR2 is FYNNEI in the germline V gene. This CDR3 is 15 amino acids long. With 6 bases clipped from V and 3 bases from J, the junction kept 6 bases outside the gene matches. The CDR3 loop reads CASSLDRGHTGELFF. Here the CDR3 DNA reads TGTGCCAGCAGCCTAGACAGGGGCCACACCGGGGAGCTGTTTTTT.

This chain uses TRBV15 with TRBJ2-3; TRBD2 matches at 7 bases. V shed 1 base and J 6 bases; nucleotides not matched to a gene: 4. This CDR3 spans 14 amino acids. Germline V gene data show CDR1 as LNHNV and CDR2 as YYDKDF (reference sequence). The CDR3 coding sequence is TGTGCCACCAGCAGAGGCGGGAGCGATGATACGCAGTATTTT. Translating it yields CATSRGGSDDTQYF. Variable domain in full (rest from reference TRBV15 and TRBJ2-3): DAMVIQNPRYQVTQFGKPVTLSCSQTLNHNVMYWYQQKSSQAPKLLFHYYDKDFNNEADTPDNFQSRRPNTSFCFLDIRSPGLGDTAMYLCATSRGGSDDTQYFGPGTRLTVL.

V gene TRBV10-3 combines with J gene TRBJ1-1; TRBD1 matches at 7 bases. Per germline, CDR1 ENHRY and CDR2 SYGVKD. The CDR3 loop spans 13 amino acids. Trimming at V came to 9 bases and at J to 0 bases, leaving 4 bases not matched to a gene. Here the CDR3 reads CAITTGLNTEAFF. The CDR3 DNA reads TGTGCCATTACGACAGGGTTGAACACTGAAGCTTTCTTT.

This clone has just a few counts. V and J are TRBV7-8 and TRBJ2-3; 10 bases align to TRBD2. Per the germline V gene, CDR1 is SGHVS and CDR2 is FQNEAQ. There are 15 residues in the CDR3. The V and J ends lost 6 bases and 5 bases, in that order; junction bases with no gene match: 8. This CDR3 is CASRPRLAGRDTQYF. The CDR3 DNA follows: TGTGCCAGCAGACCACGACTAGCGGGTCGAGATACGCAGTATTTT.

The CDR3, as DNA: TGTGCCAGCAGTTTTGGAGTAGCGGACTACGAGCAGTACTTC. Its translation: CASSFGVADYEQYF. The chain uses TRBV27 and TRBJ2-7; a possible D gene is TRBD2 (6 bases). Germline CDR1 and CDR2: MNHEY and SMNVEV (reference sequence). Trimming removed 3 bases from V and 3 bases from J, with 12 bases in between. This CDR3 has 14 residues.

The V and J genes are TRBV6-5 and TRBJ1-2; tentatively, D is TRBD1 (5 bases). The V and J ends lost 3 bases and 8 bases respectively, with 13 bases between them. This CDR3 has 13 residues. The V gene's germline CDR1 is MNHEY and CDR2 SVGAGI. The CDR3 sequence is CASSYGGGGGYTF. The DNA of the CDR3 is TGTGCCAGCAGTTATGGTGGGGGAGGGGGCTACACCTTC.

The chain employs TRBV7-8 and TRBJ2-1, with 9 bases identical to TRBD1. Per germline, CDR1 SGHVS and CDR2 FQNEAQ. The CDR3 extends over 18 amino acids. J was trimmed by 3 bases and V by 2 bases; bases with no gene match: 11. The CDR3: CASSLRRPPGQGYNEQFF. The CDR3 nucleotides read TGTGCCAGCAGCTTAAGGAGACCCCCGGGACAGGGCTACAATGAGCAGTTCTTC.

The chain is built from TRBV6-5 and TRBJ1-1; the match to TRBD1 covers 9 bases. The CDR3 totals 13 residues. V shed 5 bases and J 6 bases; nucleotides not matched to a gene: 4. CDR1 is MNHEY and CDR2 is SVGAGI in the germline V gene. The CDR3 is CASSQRQGAEAFF. DNA for the CDR3: TGTGCCAGCAGTCAAAGACAGGGGGCTGAAGCTTTCTTT.

The V and J genes are TRBV5-1 and TRBJ1-1; TRBD1 is a possible D gene (6 bases). Germline V gene sequence: CDR1 SGHRS, CDR2 YFSETQ. V was trimmed by 0 bases and J by 2 bases, leaving 11 bases between them. The CDR3 has 15 amino acids. CDR3 in amino acids: CASSLGSRGNTEAFF. CDR3 nucleotide sequence: TGCGCCAGCAGCTTGGGAAGCAGGGGAAACACTGAAGCTTTCTTT.

The J gene is TRBJ2-1, the V gene TRBV19; tentatively, D is TRBD2 (6 bases). This CDR3 is built from 18 residues. V lost 5 bases, J lost 0 bases, and 20 bases lay in between. From germline, CDR1 is LNHDA and CDR2 SQIVND (reference sequence). CDR3 nucleotide sequence: TGTGCCAGTAGTCTAAGATCGGGAGCGACCAGCTCCTACAATGAGCAGTTCTTC. It is translated as CASSLRSGATSSYNEQFF.

The chain links TRBV28 to TRBJ1-3, with D maybe TRBD1 (6 bases). The V and J ends lost 5 bases and 2 bases respectively, with 19 bases between them. Looked up from germline, CDR1 is MDHEN and CDR2 is SYDVKM. This CDR3 is built from 17 residues. The CDR3, as DNA: TGTGCCAGCAGTCTCCGACAGGACCGTGAGCCTGGAAACACCATATATTTT. Translated, it gives CASSLRQDREPGNTIYF.

The CDR3 nucleotides are TGTGCCAGCAGCCACGGGGGCAATCAGCCCCAGCATTTT. It is translated as CASSHGGNQPQHF. The chain couples TRBV14 to TRBJ1-5; no clear D. Germline-derived CDR1 and CDR2 are SGHDN and FVKESK. The V gene lost 3 bases and the J gene lost 2 bases, with 5 bases spanning the gap. The CDR3 length is 13 residues.